The 3 T cell receptor beta chains below come from one sample, sequenced in a study of T cells after posttransplantation cyclophosphamide. Only in-frame clones appear in the TCRdb table, and some are missing; sequencing was by immunoSEQ multiplex PCR. The sample contains over 25,000 clones, none of them singletons. Source material: PBMCs. The source is a woman in her sixties in good health, CMV-negative, and a related stem cell transplant donor.

This clone has at least ten counts. The chain links TRBV11-3 to TRBJ2-1; 9 bases match TRBD1. From germline, CDR1 is SGHNT and CDR2 YENEEA. This CDR3 region has 13 residues. The V and J ends lost 6 bases and 5 bases, in that order; junction bases with no gene match: 2. CDR3 bases: TGTGCCAGCAGGGGACAGGGAAACAATGAGCAGTTCTTC. Translated: CASRGQGNNEQFF.

This clone showed up just a few times. The rearrangement links TRBV4-2 to TRBJ1-2, with D perhaps matching TRBD1 (6 bases). V was clipped by 0 bases and J by 4 bases, with 15 bases between them. The germline V gene has CDR1 LGHNA and CDR2 YNFKEQ. The CDR3 runs to 16 residues. As DNA, the CDR3 is TGTGCCAGCAGCCAAGACAGGGGCACTCCTGTCTATGGCTACACCTTC. Its protein product is CASSQDRGTPVYGYTF.

The chain uses TRBV12-3 or TRBV12-4 and TRBJ1-2, with 9 bases identical to TRBD1. J lost 6 bases, V lost 2 bases, and 4 bases had no gene match. The CDR3 consists of 14 residues. In nucleotides, the CDR3 is TGTGCCAGCAGTTTAAGACAGGGGGTCGATGGCTACACCTTC. This codes for CASSLRQGVDGYTF.